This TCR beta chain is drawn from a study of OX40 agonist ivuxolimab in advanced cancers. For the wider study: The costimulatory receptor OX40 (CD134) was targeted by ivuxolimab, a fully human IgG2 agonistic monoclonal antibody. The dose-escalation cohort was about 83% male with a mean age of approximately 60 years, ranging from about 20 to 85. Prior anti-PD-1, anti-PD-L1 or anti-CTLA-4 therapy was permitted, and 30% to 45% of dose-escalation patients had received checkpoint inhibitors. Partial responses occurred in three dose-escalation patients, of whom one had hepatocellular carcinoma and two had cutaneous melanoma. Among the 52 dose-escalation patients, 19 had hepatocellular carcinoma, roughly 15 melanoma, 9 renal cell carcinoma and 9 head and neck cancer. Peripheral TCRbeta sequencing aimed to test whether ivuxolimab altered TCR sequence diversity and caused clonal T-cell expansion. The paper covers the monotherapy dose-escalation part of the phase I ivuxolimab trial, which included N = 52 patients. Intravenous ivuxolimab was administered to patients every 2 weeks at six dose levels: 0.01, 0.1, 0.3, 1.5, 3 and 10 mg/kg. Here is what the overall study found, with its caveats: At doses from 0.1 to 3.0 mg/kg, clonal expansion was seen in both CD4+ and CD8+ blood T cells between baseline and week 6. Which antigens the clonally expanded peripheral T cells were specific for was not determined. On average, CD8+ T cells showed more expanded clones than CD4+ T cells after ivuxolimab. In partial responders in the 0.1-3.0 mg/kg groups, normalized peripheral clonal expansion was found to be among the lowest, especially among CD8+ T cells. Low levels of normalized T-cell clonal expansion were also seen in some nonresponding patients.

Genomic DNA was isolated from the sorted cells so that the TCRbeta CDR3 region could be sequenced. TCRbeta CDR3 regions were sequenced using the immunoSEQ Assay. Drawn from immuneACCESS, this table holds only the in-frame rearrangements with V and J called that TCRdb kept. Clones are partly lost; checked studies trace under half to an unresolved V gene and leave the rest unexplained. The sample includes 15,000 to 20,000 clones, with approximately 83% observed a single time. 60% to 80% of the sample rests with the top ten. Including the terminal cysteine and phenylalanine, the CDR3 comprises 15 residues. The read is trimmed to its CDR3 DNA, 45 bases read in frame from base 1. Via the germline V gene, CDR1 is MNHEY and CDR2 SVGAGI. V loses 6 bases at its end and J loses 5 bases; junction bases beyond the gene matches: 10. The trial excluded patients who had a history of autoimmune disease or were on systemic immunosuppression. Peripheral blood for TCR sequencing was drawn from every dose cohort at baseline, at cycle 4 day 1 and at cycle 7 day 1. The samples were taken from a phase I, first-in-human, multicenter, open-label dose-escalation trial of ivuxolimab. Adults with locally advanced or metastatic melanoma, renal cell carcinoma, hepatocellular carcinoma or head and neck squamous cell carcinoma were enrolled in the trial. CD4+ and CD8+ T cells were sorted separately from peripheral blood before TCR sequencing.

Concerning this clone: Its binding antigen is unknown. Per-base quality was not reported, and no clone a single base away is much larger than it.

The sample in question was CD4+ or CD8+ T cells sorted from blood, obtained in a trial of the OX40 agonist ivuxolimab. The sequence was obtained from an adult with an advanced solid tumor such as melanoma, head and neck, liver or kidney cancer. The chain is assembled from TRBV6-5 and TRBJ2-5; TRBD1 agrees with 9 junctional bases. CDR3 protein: CASSAGTGSVETQYF. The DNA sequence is TGTGCCAGCAGCGCCGGGACAGGGTCGGTGGAGACCCAGTACTTC.